The sequence of this T cell receptor (beta chain) was determined in a study of T cell responses to AZD1222 COVID-19 vaccine. General study findings and limits: Sampled repertoires all dated from after the peak T cell response. Baseline testing showed seropositivity in only 6 or 7 AZD1222 recipients. Most donors were white British and more were female, and clonal diversity was possibly underestimated. Spike was spanned by vaccine-associated CD4 TCRs, with dominance at 160-218 and 743-854.

Measured with immunoSEQ multiplex PCR; TCRdb has only the in-frame clones, and not every one. The sample consists of 75,000 to 95,000 clones, about 90% of them appearing once. This clone appeared once. Its cognate antigen is unknown. CDR1 and CDR2 from the germline V gene are SGHTA and FQGNSA. Trimming removed 1 base from V and 8 bases from J, with 11 bases in between. The CDR3 consists of 13 residues. This specimen was peripheral blood, taken on day 0 of MenACWY control vaccination. The chain joins TRBV7-2 to TRBJ1-2; D gene ambiguous. This clonotype was obtained from an adult in good health. CDR3 sequence reads: CASSLGYEDGYTF. In nucleotides, the CDR3 is TGTGCCAGCAGCTTAGGGTATGAGGACGGCTACACCTTC.